This T cell receptor beta chain was recovered during a study of T cells in Graves' hyperthyroidism and ophthalmopathy. Overall study: Peripheral blood was acquired at first diagnosis, ahead of any therapy whatsoever.

General study results and limits: Most thyroid clonotypes that were expanded above 0.001 also turned up in blood.

This CDR3 region has 13 residues. Trimming stripped 6 bases from V and 3 bases from J, with 12 bases between. From germline, CDR1 is SGHKS and CDR2 YYEKEE (reference sequence). Note on this clonotype: Its specificity is not known.

Amplification targeted TCR beta CDR3 regions from RNA transcripts. Initially, a first-round RT-PCR of the TCR CDR3 employed the HTBI primer set. TCRdb redid the calling of the multiplex PCR reads with MiXCR, one entry per CDR3 protein. Altogether about 840,000 distinct CDR3 sequences are present, 38% being singletons, with the ten largest covering about 9%. Stable Graves' hyperthyroidism denoted no ophthalmopathy progression over 18 months. PBMCs stemmed from approximately 10 ml fresh peripheral blood. The sequence was obtained from a man between 18 and 29 years old with Graves' hyperthyroidism. Sequencing input: blood. The chain uses TRBV5-5 and TRBJ1-2; D unresolved. The CDR3 spells CASTMVSDYGYTF. The CDR3 coding sequence is TGTGCCAGCACGATGGTGTCGGACTATGGCTACACCTTC. The full variable domain, completed using reference TRBV5-5 and TRBJ1-2, is DAGVTQSPTHLIKTRGQQVTLRCSPISGHKSVSWYQQVLGQGPQFIFQYYEKEERGRGNFPDRFSARQFPNYSSELNVNALLLGDSALYLCASTMVSDYGYTFGSGTRLTVV.